This T cell receptor beta chain was profiled in a study of early T cells in non-severe SARS-CoV-2 infection. Study in general: With bulk RNA from unsorted whole blood as input, sequencing yielded unpaired chains. Study conclusions and caveats: Using VDJdb, the matching emphasized anti-spike CD8 responses while missing private and CD4 specificities.

Individual cDNA molecules received unique molecular identifiers during library preparation. Each CDR3 protein gets one entry after TCRdb re-called the 5' RACE reads with MiXCR. Of some 50,000 distinct CDR3 sequences listed, less than 11% are singletons. This clonotype was counted at least ten times. What it binds is unknown. This clonotype was obtained from an adult who was a healthcare worker with PCR-confirmed SARS-CoV-2 infection or an uninfected control (not recorded which). Sequencing was carried out using whole blood.

This chain's CDR3 is CSVSDRGRTEAFF. CDR3 in DNA: TGCAGCGTTTCCGACAGGGGGCGGACTGAAGCTTTCTTT. The chain is built from TRBV29-1 and TRBJ1-1; 10 bases match TRBD1. V gave up 5 bases and J gave up 5 bases; unmatched junction bases: 5. The CDR3 contains 13 residues. Looked up from germline, CDR1 is SQVTM and CDR2 is ANQGSEA.